The next 12 T cell receptor beta chains were all read from a single sample in a study of shared clonotypes between healthy human individuals. Naive CD8 cells lacked CD45RO, underwent positive selection for CCR7 and left out terminally differentiated effector memory CD45RA+ cells. Assay: immunoSEQ multiplex PCR; the TCRdb copy retains only in-frame clones and omits some. The sample includes 1.5 million to 2.5 million clones, about 95% seen only once; the top ten take roughly 1.2%. The sequenced sample was naive CD8+ T cells sorted from blood. All receptors come from a man between 18 and 29 years old in good health.

The chain recombines TRBV4-3 with TRBJ2-1; 9 nucleotides agree with TRBD1. After removal of 3 bases from V and 6 bases from J, the junction contained 15 bases not matched to a gene. CDR3 length: 18 residues. Per germline, CDR1 LGHNA and CDR2 YSLEER. The CDR3 DNA follows: TGCGCCAGCAGCCAGGATGGGATCGGGACAGGGAAATCCAATGAGCAGTTCTTC. Translated: CASSQDGIGTGKSNEQFF.

The genes are TRBV7-9 and TRBJ1-2, with D possibly being TRBD1 (6 bases). There are 15 residues in the CDR3. Trimming removed 3 bases from V and 4 bases from J, with 15 bases in between. Germline values: CDR1 SEHNR, CDR2 FQNEAQ (reference sequence). CDR3 sequence: CASSFTTGKAYGYTF. For the CDR3, the DNA is TGTGCCAGCAGCTTCACAACAGGGAAGGCCTATGGCTACACCTTC.

The chain links TRBV10-3 to TRBJ2-1, with D unresolved. The germline V and J ends were trimmed by 2 bases and 3 bases, with 17 bases remaining between them. Germline loops: CDR1 ENHRY, CDR2 SYGVKD. There are 17 residues in the CDR3. Here the CDR3 reads CAISEDSLSFLYNEQFF. Here the CDR3 DNA reads TGTGCCATCAGTGAGGACTCCTTGTCTTTCCTCTACAATGAGCAGTTCTTC.

This sequence joins TRBV19 and TRBJ1-5; D is unresolved. The germline gives CDR1 LNHDA, CDR2 SQIVND (reference sequence). Trimming cost V 3 bases and J 3 bases, with 18 bases left between them. CDR3 size: 17 residues. The CDR3 bases are TGTGCCAGTAGTATTGAGGGCCACTCGAATGACAATCAGCCCCAGCATTTT. Translating it yields CASSIEGHSNDNQPQHF.

J is TRBJ2-1 and V is TRBV13; 10 bases line up with TRBD2. V was pared by 1 base and J by 8 bases, with 5 bases of the junction left unmatched. There are 15 residues in the CDR3. Per germline, CDR1 PRHDT and CDR2 FYEKMQ (reference sequence). The CDR3 nucleotides read TGTGCCAGCAGCTTAGCCAGCGGGGGGGCTTATGAGCAGTTCTTC. It is translated as CASSLASGGAYEQFF.

V gene TRBV13 combines with J gene TRBJ1-2; 7 nucleotides align to TRBD1. Per germline, CDR1 PRHDT and CDR2 FYEKMQ (reference sequence). With V trimmed by 5 bases and J by 4 bases, 4 bases remained unmatched. This CDR3 region has 13 residues. For the CDR3, the DNA is TGTGCCAGCAGCCCAGCAGGGGGCTATGGCTACACCTTC. This translates into CASSPAGGYGYTF.

CDR3 DNA: TGTGCCAGCAGCTTAGGACAGGGGAGCGACGAGCAGTACTTC. This translates into CASSLGQGSDEQYF. The V call is TRBV13, the J call TRBJ2-7; the match to TRBD1 covers 7 bases. This CDR3 is 14 amino acids long. The ends lost 0 bases at V and 5 bases at J; junction bases unmatched: 4. Germline CDR1 is PRHDT and CDR2 is FYEKMQ (reference sequence).

The CDR3 DNA sequence: TGTGCCAGCAGTCCGGGACAGGGGGGGCGTACTGAAGCTTTCTTT. It is translated as CASSPGQGGRTEAFF. The V and J genes are TRBV2 and TRBJ1-1; the match to TRBD1 covers 11 bases. The CDR3 length is 15 residues. CDR1 is SNHLY and CDR2 is FYNNEI in the germline V gene. After removal of 5 bases from V and 5 bases from J, the junction contained 7 bases not matched to a gene.

For this clone: Other DNA sequences of this sample code for an identical CDR3. The CDR3 is CASSQRGGNTEAFF. The CDR3 nucleotides are TGCGCCAGCAGCCAGCGAGGGGGCAACACTGAAGCTTTCTTT. V gene TRBV4-3 combines with J gene TRBJ1-1; TRBD1 aligns across 7 bases. The V segment lost 3 bases and the J segment 2 bases; nucleotides outside the gene matches: 3. From germline, CDR1 is LGHNA and CDR2 YSLEER. The CDR3 contains 14 residues.

The chain has TRBV7-9 and TRBJ2-1; D not certain. This CDR3 spans 14 amino acids. V lost 0 bases and J lost 8, with 11 bases in between. Germline-derived CDR1 and CDR2 are SEHNR and FQNEAQ (reference sequence). Written as DNA, the CDR3 is TGTGCCAGCAGCTTAGCGCCCTCGGTGGATGAGCAGTTCTTC. Translated, it gives CASSLAPSVDEQFF.

Turning to this clone: Other nucleotide sequences in the sample specify the same CDR3. The rearrangement joins TRBV27 to TRBJ2-7; D perhaps matches TRBD2 (5 bases). V was shortened by 0 bases and J by 3 bases, with 12 bases between the two germline ends. CDR3 length equals 15 residues. CDR1 MNHEY and CDR2 SMNVEV come from the germline V gene (reference sequence). The CDR3 spells CASSLSVEGSYEQYF. The CDR3 nucleotides are TGTGCCAGCAGTTTATCTGTGGAAGGGAGCTACGAGCAGTACTTC.

This clone was detected a few times. This chain joins TRBV13 and TRBJ2-5; D is unclear. This CDR3 has 12 amino acids. Trimming removed 4 bases at V and 5 bases at J, with 8 bases between. Germline V gene sequence: CDR1 PRHDT, CDR2 FYEKMQ (reference sequence). This chain's CDR3 is CASSSYGETQYF. CDR3 bases: TGTGCCAGCAGCTCTTATGGGGAGACCCAGTACTTC.